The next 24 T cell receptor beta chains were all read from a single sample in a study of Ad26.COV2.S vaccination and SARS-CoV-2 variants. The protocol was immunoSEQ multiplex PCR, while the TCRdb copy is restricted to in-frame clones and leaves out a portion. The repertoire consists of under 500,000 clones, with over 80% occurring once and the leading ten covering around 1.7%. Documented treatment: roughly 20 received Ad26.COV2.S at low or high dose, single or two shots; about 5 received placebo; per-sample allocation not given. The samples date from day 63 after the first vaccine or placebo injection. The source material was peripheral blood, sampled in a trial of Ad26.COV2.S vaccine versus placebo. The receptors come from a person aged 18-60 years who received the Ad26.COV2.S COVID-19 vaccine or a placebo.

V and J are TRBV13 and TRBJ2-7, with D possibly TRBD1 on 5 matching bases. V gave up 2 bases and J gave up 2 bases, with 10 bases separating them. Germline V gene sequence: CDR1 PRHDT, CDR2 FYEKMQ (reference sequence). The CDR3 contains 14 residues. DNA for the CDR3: TGTGCCAGCAGCTTAACAGACAGACCCTACGAGCAGTACTTC. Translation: CASSLTDRPYEQYF.

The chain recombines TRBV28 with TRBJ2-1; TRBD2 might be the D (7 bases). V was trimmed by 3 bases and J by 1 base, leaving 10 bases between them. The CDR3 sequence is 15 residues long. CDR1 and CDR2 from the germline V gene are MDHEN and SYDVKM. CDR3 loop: CASSFGGPSYNEQFF. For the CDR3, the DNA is TGTGCCAGCAGTTTCGGGGGGCCGTCCTACAATGAGCAGTTCTTC.

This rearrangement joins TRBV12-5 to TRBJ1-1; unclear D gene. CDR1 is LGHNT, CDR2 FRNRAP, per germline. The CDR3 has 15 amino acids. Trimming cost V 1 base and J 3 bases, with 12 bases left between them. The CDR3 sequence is CASGLGDAADTEAFF. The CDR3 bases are TGTGCTAGTGGTTTGGGAGACGCTGCCGACACTGAAGCTTTCTTT. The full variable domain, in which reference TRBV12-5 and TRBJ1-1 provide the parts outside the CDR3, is DARVTQTPRHKVTEMGQEVTMRCQPILGHNTVFWYRQTMMQGLELLAYFRNRAPLDDSGMPKDRFSAEMPDATLATLKIQPSEPRDSAVYFCASGLGDAADTEAFFGQGTRLTVV.

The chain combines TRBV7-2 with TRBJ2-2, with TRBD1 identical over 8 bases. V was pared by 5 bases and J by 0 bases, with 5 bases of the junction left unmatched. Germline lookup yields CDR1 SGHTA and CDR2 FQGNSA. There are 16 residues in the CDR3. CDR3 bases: TGTGCCAGCAGCGCACAGGGGGGTTCGAACACCGGGGAGCTGTTTTTT. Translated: CASSAQGGSNTGELFF.

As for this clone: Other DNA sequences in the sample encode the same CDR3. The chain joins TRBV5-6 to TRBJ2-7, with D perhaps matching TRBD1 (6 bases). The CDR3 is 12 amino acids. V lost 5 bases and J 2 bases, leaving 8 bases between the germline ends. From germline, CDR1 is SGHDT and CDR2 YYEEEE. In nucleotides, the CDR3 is TGTGCCAGCAGGACAGGCCCCTACGAGCAGTACTTC. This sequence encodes CASRTGPYEQYF. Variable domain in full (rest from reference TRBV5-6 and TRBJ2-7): DAGVTQSPTHLIKTRGQQVTLRCSPKSGHDTVSWYQQALGQGPQFIFQYYEEEERQRGNFPDRFSGHQFPNYSSELNVNALLLGDSALYLCASRTGPYEQYFGPGTRLTVT.

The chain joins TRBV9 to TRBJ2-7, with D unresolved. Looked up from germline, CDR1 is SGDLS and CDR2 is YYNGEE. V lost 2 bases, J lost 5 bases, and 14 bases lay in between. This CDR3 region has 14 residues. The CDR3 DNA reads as TGTGCCAGCAGCGTGAGCAATCGGATCGACGAGCAGTACTTC. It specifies CASSVSNRIDEQYF.

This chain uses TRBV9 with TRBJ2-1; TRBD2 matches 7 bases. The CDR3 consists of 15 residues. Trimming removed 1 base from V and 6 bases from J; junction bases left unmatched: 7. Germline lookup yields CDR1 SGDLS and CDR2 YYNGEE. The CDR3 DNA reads TGTGCCAGCAGCGTAACAGCGGGGCCTTCCAATGAGCAGTTCTTC. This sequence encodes CASSVTAGPSNEQFF.

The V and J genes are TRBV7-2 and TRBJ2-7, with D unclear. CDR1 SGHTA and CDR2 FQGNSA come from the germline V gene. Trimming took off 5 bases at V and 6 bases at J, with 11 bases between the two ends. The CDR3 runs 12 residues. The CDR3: CASSHPSVEQYF. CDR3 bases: TGTGCCAGCAGCCACCCATCCGTCGAGCAGTACTTC.

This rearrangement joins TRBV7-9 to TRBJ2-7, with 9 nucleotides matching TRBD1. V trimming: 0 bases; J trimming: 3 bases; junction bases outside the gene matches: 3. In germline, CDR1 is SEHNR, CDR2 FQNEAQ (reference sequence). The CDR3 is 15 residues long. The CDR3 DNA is TGTGCCAGCAGCTTAGCACAGGGGGCCCACTACGAGCAGTACTTC. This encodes CASSLAQGAHYEQYF.

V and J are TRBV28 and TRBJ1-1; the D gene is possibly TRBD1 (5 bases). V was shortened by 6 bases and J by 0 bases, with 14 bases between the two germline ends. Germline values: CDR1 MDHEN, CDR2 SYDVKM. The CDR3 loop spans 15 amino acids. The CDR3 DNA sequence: TGTGCCAGCAGCAAGCAGGGTTGGGTGAACACTGAAGCTTTCTTT. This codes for CASSKQGWVNTEAFF.

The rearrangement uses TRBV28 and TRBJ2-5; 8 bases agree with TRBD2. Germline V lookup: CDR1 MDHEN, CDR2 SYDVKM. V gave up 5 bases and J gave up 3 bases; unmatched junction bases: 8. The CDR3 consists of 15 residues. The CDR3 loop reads CASSPLTSEKETQYF. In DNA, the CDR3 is TGTGCCAGCAGTCCTCTGACTAGCGAGAAAGAGACCCAGTACTTC.

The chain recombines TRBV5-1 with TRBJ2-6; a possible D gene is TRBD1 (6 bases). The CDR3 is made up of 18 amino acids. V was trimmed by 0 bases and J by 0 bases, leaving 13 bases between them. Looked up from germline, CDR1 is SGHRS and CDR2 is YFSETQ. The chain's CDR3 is CASSLVGASPSGANVLTF. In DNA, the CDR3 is TGCGCCAGCAGCTTGGTGGGGGCCTCCCCCTCTGGGGCCAACGTCCTGACTTTC. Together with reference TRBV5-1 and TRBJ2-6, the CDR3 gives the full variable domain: KAGVTQTPRYLIKTRGQQVTLSCSPISGHRSVSWYQQTPGQGLQFLFEYFSETQRNKGNFPGRFSGRQFSNSRSEMNVSTLELGDSALYLCASSLVGASPSGANVLTFGAGSRLTVL.

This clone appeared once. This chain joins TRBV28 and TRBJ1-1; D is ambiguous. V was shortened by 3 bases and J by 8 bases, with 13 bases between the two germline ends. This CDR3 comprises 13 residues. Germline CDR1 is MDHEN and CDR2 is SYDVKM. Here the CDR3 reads CASSFSVRTEAFF. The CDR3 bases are TGTGCCAGCAGTTTTTCAGTGAGAACAGAAGCTTTCTTT.

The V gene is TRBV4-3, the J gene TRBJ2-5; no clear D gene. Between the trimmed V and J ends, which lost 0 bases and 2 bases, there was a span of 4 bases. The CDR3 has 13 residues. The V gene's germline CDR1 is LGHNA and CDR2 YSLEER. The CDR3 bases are TGCGCCAGCAGCCAAGACAGACAAGAGACCCAGTACTTC. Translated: CASSQDRQETQYF.

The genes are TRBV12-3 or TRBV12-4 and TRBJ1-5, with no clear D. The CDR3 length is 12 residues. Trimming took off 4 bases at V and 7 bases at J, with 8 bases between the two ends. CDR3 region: CASSSGRQPQHF. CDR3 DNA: TGTGCCAGCAGTTCCGGGCGGCAGCCCCAGCATTTT.

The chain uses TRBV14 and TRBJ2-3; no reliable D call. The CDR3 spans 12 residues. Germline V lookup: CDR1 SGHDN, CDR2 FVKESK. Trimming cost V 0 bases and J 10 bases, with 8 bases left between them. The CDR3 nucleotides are TGTGCCAGCAGCCAAGAAAGCATGCCGCAGTATTTT. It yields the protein CASSQESMPQYF.

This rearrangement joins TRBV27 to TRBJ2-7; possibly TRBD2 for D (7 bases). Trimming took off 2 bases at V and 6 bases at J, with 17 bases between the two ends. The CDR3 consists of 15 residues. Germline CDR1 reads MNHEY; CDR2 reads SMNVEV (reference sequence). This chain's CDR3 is CASSLVGGGPAEQYF. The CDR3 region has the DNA TGTGCCAGCAGTTTAGTAGGGGGGGGGCCCGCCGAGCAGTACTTC.

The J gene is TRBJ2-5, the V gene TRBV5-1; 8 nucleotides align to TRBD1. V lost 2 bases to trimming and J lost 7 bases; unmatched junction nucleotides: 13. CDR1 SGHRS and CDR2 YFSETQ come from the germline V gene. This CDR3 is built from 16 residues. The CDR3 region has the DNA TGCGCCAGCAGCTTCCCGGGACAGGCATTTTTCGGGACCCAGTACTTC. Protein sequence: CASSFPGQAFFGTQYF.

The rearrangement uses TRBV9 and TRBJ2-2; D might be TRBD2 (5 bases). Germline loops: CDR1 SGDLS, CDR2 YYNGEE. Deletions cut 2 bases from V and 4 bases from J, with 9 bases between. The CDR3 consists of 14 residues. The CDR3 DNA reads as TGTGCCAGCAGCGTCCTTAGCGTCACCGGGGAGCTGTTTTTT. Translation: CASSVLSVTGELFF.

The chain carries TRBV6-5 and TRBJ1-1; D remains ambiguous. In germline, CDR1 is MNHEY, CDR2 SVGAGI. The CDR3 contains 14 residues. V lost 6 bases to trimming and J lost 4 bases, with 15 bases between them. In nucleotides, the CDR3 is TGTGCCAGCAGCACCGGGCCCATCCGCACTGAAGCTTTCTTT. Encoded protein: CASSTGPIRTEAFF.

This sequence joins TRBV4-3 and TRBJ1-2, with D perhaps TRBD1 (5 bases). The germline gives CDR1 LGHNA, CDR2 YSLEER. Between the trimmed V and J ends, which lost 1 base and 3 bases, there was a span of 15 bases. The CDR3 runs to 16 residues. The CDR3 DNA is TGCGCCAGCAGCCAAGGCTCCCTTGGCAGGGACTATGGCTACACCTTC. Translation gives CASSQGSLGRDYGYTF.

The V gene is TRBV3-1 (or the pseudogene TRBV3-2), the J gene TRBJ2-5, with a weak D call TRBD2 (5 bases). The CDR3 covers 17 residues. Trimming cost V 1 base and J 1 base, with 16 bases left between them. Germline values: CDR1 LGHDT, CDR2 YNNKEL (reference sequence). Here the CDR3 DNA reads TGTGCCAGCAGCCAAGTAGCTAGCCGGAGCCCCCAAGAGACCCAGTACTTC. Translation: CASSQVASRSPQETQYF.

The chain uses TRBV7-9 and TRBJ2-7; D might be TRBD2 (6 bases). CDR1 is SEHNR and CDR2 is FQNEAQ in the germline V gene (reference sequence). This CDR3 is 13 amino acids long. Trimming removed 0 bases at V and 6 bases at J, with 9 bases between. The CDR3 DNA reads TGTGCCAGCAGCTTAGCCCGGGGGACCGAGCAGTACTTC. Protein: CASSLARGTEQYF. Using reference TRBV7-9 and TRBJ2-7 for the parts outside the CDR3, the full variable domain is DTGVSQNPRHKITKRGQNVTFRCDPISEHNRLYWYRQTLGQGPEFLTYFQNEAQLEKSRLLSDRFSAERPKGSFSTLEIQRTEQGDSAMYLCASSLARGTEQYFGPGTRLTVT.

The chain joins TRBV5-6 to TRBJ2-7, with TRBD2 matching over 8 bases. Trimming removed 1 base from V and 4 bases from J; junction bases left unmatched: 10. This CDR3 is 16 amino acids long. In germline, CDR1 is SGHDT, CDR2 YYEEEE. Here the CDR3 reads CASSLSLRGAWYEQYF. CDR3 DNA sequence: TGTGCCAGCAGCTTGTCACTGCGGGGGGCATGGTACGAGCAGTACTTC.